This T cell receptor (beta chain) originates from a study of shared clonotypes between healthy human individuals. Findings of the study overall: Measured sharing among donors was expected to vary with sequencing depth.

Repertoires were generated with immunoSEQ multiplex PCR, while TCRdb's copy carries only in-frame clones and drops some. The data hold under 1,100,000 clones, with roughly 80% observed a single time. In this sample, this clone turned up many times. The antigen is not known. The CDR3 is made up of 15 amino acids. J lost 6 bases, V lost 0 bases, and 7 bases had no gene match. From germline, CDR1 is SGHTS and CDR2 YDEGEE. The V and J genes are TRBV5-8 and TRBJ2-3; 7 positions match TRBD1. Sample: memory CD4+ T cells sorted from blood. Subset here: CD45RA-negative fraction. This sequence was found in a man between 18 and 29 years old in good health. In nucleotides, the CDR3 is TGTGCCAGCAGCTTGGGTGGCAGGGGGACGGATACGCAGTATTTT. Amino acids: CASSLGGRGTDTQYF.